The clone carrying this T cell receptor beta chain has only one observation. The target antigen is unknown. The method was immunoSEQ multiplex PCR; TCRdb's version includes in-frame clones alone and lacks a portion of them. The data hold more than 25,000 clones, with 80% to 95% observed a single time. CDR1 GTSNPN and CDR2 SVGIG come from the germline V gene (reference sequence). Trimming cost V 4 bases and J 2 bases, with 9 bases left between them. CDR3 length: 12 amino acids. This record comes from a study of OX40 agonist ivuxolimab in advanced cancers. Overall study context: Cancers in dose escalation were hepatocellular, melanoma, renal cell and head and neck. Partial responses occurred in three patients (one hepatocellular carcinoma, two cutaneous melanoma).

Whole-study results and caveats: Fewer expanded clones were found on average in CD4+ than in CD8+ T cells. The study observed clonal expansion of CD4+ and CD8+ blood T cells by week 6 at 0.1 to 3.0 mg/kg.

Sequenced material: CD4+ or CD8+ T cells sorted from blood, taken in a trial of the OX40 agonist ivuxolimab. This sequence originates from an adult with an advanced solid tumor such as melanoma, head and neck, liver or kidney cancer. The rearrangement links TRBV30 to TRBJ2-7; perhaps D is TRBD1 or TRBD2 (5 bases each). In DNA, the CDR3 is TGTGCCTGGACACTGGGGGCCTACGAGCAGTACTTC. Residues: CAWTLGAYEQYF. Full variable domain (outside the CDR3, taken from reference TRBV30 and TRBJ2-7): SQTIHQWPATLVQPVGSPLSLECTVEGTSNPNLYWYRQAAGRGLQLLFYSVGIGQISSEVPQNLSASRPQDRQFILSSKKLLLSDSGFYLCAWTLGAYEQYFGPGTRLTVT.